This TCR beta chain was sequenced in a study of Graves' ophthalmopathy and Graves' hyperthyroidism. The CDR3 covers 20 residues. In germline, CDR1 is SGHRS, CDR2 YFSETQ. Trimming removed 1 base at V and 2 bases at J, with 27 bases between. As the template, RNA transcripts were used to amplify TCR beta CDR3 regions. Investigators did first-round RT-PCR with HTBI primers, then second-round multiplex PCR. TCRdb re-called the multiplex PCR reads with MiXCR, one entry per CDR3 protein. The sample contains about 1.1 million distinct CDR3 sequences, 35% to 40% of which appear only once. This TCR was sampled from an adult man with Graves' hyperthyroidism. Sequences were obtained from peripheral blood or thyroid tissue (not recorded which). The rearrangement uses TRBV5-1 and TRBJ1-2; TRBD1 is a possible D gene (6 bases). The CDR3 region is CASSLPASPGARLRNYGYTF. Written as DNA, the CDR3 is TGCGCCAGCAGCTTGCCCGCAAGCCCAGGGGCGAGGCTAAGAAACTATGGCTACACCTTC.